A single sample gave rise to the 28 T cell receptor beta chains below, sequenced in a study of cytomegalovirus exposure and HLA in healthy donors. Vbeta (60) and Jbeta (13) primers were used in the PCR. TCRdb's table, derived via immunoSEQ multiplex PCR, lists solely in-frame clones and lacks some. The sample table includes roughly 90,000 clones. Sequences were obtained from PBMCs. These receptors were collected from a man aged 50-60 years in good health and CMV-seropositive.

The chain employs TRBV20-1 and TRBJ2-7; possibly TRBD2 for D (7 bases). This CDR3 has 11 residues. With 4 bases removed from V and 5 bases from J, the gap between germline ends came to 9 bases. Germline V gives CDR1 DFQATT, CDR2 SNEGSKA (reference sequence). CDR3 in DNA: TGCAGTGCTAAGGGGGGGGACGAGCAGTACGTC. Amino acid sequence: CSAKGGDEQYV.

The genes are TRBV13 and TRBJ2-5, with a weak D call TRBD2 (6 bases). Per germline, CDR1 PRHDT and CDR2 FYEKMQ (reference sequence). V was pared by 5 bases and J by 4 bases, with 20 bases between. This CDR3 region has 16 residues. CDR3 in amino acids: CASSPSMTSHRETQYF. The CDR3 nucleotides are TGTGCCAGCAGCCCTAGCATGACTAGTCATAGAGAGACCCAGTACTTC.

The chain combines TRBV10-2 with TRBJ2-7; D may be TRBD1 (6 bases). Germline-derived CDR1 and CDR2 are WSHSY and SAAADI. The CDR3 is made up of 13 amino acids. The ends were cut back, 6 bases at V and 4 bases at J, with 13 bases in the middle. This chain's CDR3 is CASSSTGPYEQYV. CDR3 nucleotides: TGCGCCAGCAGCTCGACAGGCCCTTACGAGCAGTACGTC.

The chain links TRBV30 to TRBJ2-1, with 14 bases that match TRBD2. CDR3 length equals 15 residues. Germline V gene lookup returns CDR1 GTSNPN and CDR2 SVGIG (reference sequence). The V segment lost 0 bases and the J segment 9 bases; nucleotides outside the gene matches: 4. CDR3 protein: CAWSVGTSGSSEQFF. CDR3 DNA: TGTGCCTGGAGTGTTGGGACTAGCGGGAGTAGTGAGCAGTTCTTC.

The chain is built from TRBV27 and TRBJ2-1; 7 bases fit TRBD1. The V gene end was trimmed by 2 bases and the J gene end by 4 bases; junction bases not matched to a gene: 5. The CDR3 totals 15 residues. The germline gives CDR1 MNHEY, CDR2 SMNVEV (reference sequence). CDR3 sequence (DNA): TGTGCCAGCAGTTTAGATAGGGGGCTATACAATGAGCAGTTCTTC. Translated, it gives CASSLDRGLYNEQFF.

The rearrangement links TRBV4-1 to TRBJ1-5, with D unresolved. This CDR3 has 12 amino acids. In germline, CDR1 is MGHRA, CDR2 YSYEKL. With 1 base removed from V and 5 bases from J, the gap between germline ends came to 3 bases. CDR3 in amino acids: CASSQADQPQHF. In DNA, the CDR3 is TGCGCCAGCAGCCAAGCCGATCAGCCCCAGCATTTT.

For the CDR3, the DNA is TGTGCCAGCAGCCAAGACGGAAATCAATACAGGGCTCGTGACGGCTACACCTTC. It yields the protein CASSQDGNQYRARDGYTF. The V gene is TRBV4-2, the J gene TRBJ1-2, with D perhaps TRBD1 (6 bases). Germline CDR1 LGHNA, CDR2 YNFKEQ. This CDR3 region has 18 residues. The germline V and J ends were trimmed by 0 bases and 8 bases, with 25 bases remaining between them.

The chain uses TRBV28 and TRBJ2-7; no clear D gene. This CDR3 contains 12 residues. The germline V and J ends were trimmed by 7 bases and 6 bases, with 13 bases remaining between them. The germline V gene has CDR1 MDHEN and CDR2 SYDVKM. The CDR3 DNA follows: TGTGCCAGCACCTCCTTCGGGTCCGAGCAGTACTTC. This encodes CASTSFGSEQYF.

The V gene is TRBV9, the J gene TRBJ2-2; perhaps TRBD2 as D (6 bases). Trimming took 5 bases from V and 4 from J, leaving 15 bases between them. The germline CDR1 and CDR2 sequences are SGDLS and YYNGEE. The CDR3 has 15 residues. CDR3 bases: TGTGCCAGCAGTCCAGGAGGGACCGGCACCGGGGAGCTGTTTTTT. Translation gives CASSPGGTGTGELFF.

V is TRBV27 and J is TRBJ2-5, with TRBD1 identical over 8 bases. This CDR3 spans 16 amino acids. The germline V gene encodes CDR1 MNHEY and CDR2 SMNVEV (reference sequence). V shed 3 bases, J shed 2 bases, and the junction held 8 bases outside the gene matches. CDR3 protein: CASSFGSRGHQETQYF. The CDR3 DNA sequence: TGTGCCAGCAGTTTTGGTTCCAGGGGGCATCAAGAGACCCAGTACTTC.

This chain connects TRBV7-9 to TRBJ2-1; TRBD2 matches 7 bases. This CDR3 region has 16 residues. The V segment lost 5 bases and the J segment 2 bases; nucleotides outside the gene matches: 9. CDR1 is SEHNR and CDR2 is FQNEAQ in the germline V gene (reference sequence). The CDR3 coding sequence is TGTGCCAGCAGCCCAGTGGGAGGGTCAGCCTACAATGAGCAGTTCTTC. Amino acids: CASSPVGGSAYNEQFF. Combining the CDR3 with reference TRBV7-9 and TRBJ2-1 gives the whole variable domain DTGVSQNPRHKITKRGQNVTFRCDPISEHNRLYWYRQTLGQGPEFLTYFQNEAQLEKSRLLSDRFSAERPKGSFSTLEIQRTEQGDSAMYLCASSPVGGSAYNEQFFGPGTRLTVL.

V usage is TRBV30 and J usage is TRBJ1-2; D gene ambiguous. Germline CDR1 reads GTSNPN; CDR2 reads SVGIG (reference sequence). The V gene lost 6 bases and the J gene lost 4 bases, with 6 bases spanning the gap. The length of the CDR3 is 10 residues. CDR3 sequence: CACRSYGYTF. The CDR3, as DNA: TGTGCCTGTCGGAGCTATGGCTACACCTTC.

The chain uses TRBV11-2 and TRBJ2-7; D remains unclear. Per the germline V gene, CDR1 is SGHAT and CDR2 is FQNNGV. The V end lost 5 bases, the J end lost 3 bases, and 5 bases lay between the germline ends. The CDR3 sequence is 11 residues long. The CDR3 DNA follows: TGTGCCAGCAGCGCGTACTACGAGCAGTACTTC. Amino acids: CASSAYYEQYF.

The CDR3 region has the DNA TGTGCCAGCAGCTCCGGAGAGACAGGGTTTGATAATGAAAAACTGTTTTTT. Amino acid sequence: CASSSGETGFDNEKLFF. The chain employs TRBV5-6 and TRBJ1-4; 7 positions agree with TRBD1. Germline CDR1 SGHDT, CDR2 YYEEEE. The CDR3 is 17 residues long. Unmatched junction bases numbered 12, after V lost 3 bases and J lost 4 bases. Filled out from reference TRBV5-6 and TRBJ1-4, the complete variable domain reads DAGVTQSPTHLIKTRGQQVTLRCSPKSGHDTVSWYQQALGQGPQFIFQYYEEEERQRGNFPDRFSGHQFPNYSSELNVNALLLGDSALYLCASSSGETGFDNEKLFFGSGTQLSVL.

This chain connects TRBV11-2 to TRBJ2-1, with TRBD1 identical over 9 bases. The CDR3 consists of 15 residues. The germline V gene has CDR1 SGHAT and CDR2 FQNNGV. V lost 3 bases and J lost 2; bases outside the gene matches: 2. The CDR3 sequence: CASSFDRGTYNEQFF. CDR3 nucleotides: TGTGCCAGCAGCTTTGACAGGGGGACCTACAATGAGCAGTTCTTC. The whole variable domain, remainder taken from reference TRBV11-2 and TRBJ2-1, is EAGVAQSPRYKIIEKRQSVAFWCNPISGHATLYWYQQILGQGPKLLIQFQNNGVVDDSQLPKDRFSAERLKGVDSTLKIQPAKLEDSAVYLCASSFDRGTYNEQFFGPGTRLTVL.

CDR3 residues: CASSLSKQGGTEAFF. CDR3 nucleotide sequence: TGTGCCAGCAGTTTATCGAAACAGGGGGGCACTGAAGCTTTCTTT. The chain employs TRBV27 and TRBJ1-1, with 8 positions matching TRBD1. CDR3 length equals 15 residues. With 0 bases clipped from V and 4 bases from J, the junction kept 4 bases outside the gene matches. Germline V gene sequence: CDR1 MNHEY, CDR2 SMNVEV (reference sequence).

CDR3 coding DNA: TGTGCCATCAGTGAGTCCGACAGGGCTGGGGCCAACGTCCTGACTTTC. Translating gives CAISESDRAGANVLTF. The gene calls are TRBV10-3 and TRBJ2-6, with 7 bases that match TRBD1. V lost 0 bases to trimming and J lost 2 bases; unmatched junction nucleotides: 1. Germline CDR1 and CDR2: ENHRY and SYGVKD. CDR3 size: 16 residues.

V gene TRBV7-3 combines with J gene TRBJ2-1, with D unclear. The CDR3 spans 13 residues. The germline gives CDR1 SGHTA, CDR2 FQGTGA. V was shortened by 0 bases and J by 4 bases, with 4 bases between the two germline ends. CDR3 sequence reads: CASSLTTYNEQFF. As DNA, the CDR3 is TGTGCCAGCAGCTTAACAACATACAATGAGCAGTTCTTC. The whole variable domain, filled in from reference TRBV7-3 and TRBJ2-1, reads GAGVSQTPSNKVTEKGKYVELRCDPISGHTALYWYRQSLGQGPEFLIYFQGTGAADDSGLPNDRFFAVRPEGSVSTLKIQRTERGDSAVYLCASSLTTYNEQFFGPGTRLTVL.

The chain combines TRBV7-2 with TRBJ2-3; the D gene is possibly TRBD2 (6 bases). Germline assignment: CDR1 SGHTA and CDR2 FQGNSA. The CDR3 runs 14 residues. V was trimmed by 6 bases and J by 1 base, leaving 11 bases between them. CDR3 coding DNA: TGTGCCAGCAGACAACAGCGGGGCACAGATACGCAGTATTTT. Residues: CASRQQRGTDTQYF.

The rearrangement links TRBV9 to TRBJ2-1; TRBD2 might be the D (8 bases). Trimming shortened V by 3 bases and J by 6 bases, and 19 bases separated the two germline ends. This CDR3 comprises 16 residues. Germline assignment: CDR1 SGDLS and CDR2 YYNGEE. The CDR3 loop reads CASSGEAGEGANEQFF. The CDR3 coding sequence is TGTGCCAGCAGCGGGGAAGCGGGAGAGGGGGCCAATGAGCAGTTCTTC.

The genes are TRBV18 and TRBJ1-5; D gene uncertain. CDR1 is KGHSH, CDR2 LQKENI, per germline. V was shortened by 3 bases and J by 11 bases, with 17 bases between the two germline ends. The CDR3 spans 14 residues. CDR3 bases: TGTGCCAGCTCACCGGCCTCTCCCTTCGAGGCCCAGCATTTT. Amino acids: CASSPASPFEAQHF.

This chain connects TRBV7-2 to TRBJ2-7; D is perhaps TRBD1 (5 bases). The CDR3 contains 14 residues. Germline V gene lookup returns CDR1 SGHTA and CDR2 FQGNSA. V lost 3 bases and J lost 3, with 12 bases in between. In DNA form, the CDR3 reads TGTGCCAGCAGCTTGGGGCAGGCCTACTACGAGCAGTACGTC. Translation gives CASSLGQAYYEQYV.

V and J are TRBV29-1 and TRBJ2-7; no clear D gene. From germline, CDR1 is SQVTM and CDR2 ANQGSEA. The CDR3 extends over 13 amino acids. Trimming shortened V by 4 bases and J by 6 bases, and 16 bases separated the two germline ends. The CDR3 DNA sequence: TGCAGCGTTGCCGGTCTCCCCGAAGCCGAGCAGTACTTC. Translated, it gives CSVAGLPEAEQYF.

The CDR3 reads CASSVRGTYEQYF. CDR3 DNA: TGTGCCAGCAGCGTGCGGGGCACCTACGAGCAGTACTTC. The rearrangement links TRBV11-3 to TRBJ2-7; tentative D call: TRBD2 (6 bases). Trimming stripped 5 bases from V and 2 bases from J, with 10 bases between. CDR3 length equals 13 residues. Germline CDR1 and CDR2: SGHNT and YENEEA.

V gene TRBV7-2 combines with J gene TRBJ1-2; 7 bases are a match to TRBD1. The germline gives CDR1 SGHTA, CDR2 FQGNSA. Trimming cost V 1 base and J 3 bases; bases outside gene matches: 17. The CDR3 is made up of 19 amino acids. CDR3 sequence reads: CASSLEIGAGGTWHYGYTF. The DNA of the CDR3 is TGTGCCAGCAGCTTAGAAATTGGGGCAGGGGGGACGTGGCACTATGGCTACACCTTC. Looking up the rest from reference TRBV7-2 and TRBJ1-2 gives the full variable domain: GAGVSQSPSNKVTEKGKDVELRCDPISGHTALYWYRQSLGQGLEFLIYFQGNSAPDKSGLPSDRFSAERTGGSVSTLTIQRTQQEDSAVYLCASSLEIGAGGTWHYGYTFGSGTRLTVV.

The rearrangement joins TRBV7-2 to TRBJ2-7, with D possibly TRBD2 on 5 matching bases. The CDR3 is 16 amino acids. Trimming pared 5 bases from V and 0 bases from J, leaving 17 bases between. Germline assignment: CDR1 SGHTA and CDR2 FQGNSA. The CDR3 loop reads CASSQDSLRYSYEQYF. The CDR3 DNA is TGTGCCAGCAGCCAGGACTCCTTAAGGTACTCCTACGAGCAGTACTTC.

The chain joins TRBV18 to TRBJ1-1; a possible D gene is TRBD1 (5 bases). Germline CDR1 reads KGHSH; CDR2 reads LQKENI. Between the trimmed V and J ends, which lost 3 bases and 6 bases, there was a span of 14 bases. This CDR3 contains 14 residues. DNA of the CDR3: TGTGCCAGCTCACCCCCCGGGACTGTCGCTGAAGCTTTCTTT. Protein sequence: CASSPPGTVAEAFF.

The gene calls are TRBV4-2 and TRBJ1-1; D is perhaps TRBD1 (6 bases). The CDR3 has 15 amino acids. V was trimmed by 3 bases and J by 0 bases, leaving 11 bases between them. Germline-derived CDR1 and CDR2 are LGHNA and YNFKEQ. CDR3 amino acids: CASSQEDRMNTEAFF. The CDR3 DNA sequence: TGTGCCAGCAGCCAGGAAGACAGGATGAACACTGAAGCTTTCTTT.